The 18 T cell receptor beta chains presented below share a single source sample, sequenced in a study of blood T cell repertoires in COVID-19 (TCRdb year 2020). The library came from the immunoSEQ multiplex PCR assay. Entries here come from immuneACCESS through TCRdb and include only in-frame sequences with V and J called. Some clones fail to appear in such tables; in the studies checked, an unresolved V gene covers under half of the shortfall, and the cause of the remainder is unknown. The sample profile shows just under 350,000 clones; around 86% of them were found once. In total, the top ten clones hold about 6% of the sample. Material for sequencing was peripheral blood. The receptors were sampled from a woman aged 45-65 years with COVID-19, enrolled during active disease.

The rearrangement joins TRBV6-5 to TRBJ2-7; D remains unclear. V was cut by 6 bases and J by 3 bases, with 9 bases left in between. Germline V CDR1 and CDR2: MNHEY, SVGAGI. The CDR3 loop spans 12 amino acids. DNA of the CDR3: TGTGCCAGCAGAGGCGGTATCTACGAGCAGTACTTC. Residues: CASRGGIYEQYF.

This chain links TRBV20-1 with TRBJ2-1; D is undetermined. V lost 5 bases to trimming and J lost 5 bases, with 7 bases between them. CDR1 and CDR2 from the germline V gene are DFQATT and SNEGSKA (reference sequence). The CDR3 totals 11 residues. The CDR3 DNA reads as TGCAGTGCTTCCCGTAACAATGAGCAGTTCTTC. This translates into CSASRNNEQFF.

This sequence joins TRBV25-1 and TRBJ2-7; TRBD1 might be the D (6 bases). CDR1 and CDR2 (germline): MGHDK, SYGVNS. V dropped 3 bases and J dropped 6 bases, with 18 bases sitting between them. This CDR3 is 15 amino acids long. This CDR3 reads CASSESRGTLAEQYF. The CDR3 DNA sequence: TGTGCCAGCAGTGAGTCACGAGGGACATTAGCCGAGCAGTACTTC.

The chain carries TRBV6-5 and TRBJ1-4; TRBD1 agrees at 7 bases. The CDR3 is 14 residues long. The V segment lost 7 bases and the J segment 1 base; nucleotides outside the gene matches: 3. From germline, CDR1 is MNHEY and CDR2 SVGAGI. CDR3 nucleotide sequence: TGTGCCAGCAAGAGGGGGCAAACTAATGAAAAACTGTTTTTT. It specifies CASKRGQTNEKLFF.

This chain connects TRBV7-9 to TRBJ2-1; D is perhaps TRBD2 (6 bases). The CDR3 sequence is 16 residues long. The V end was cut by 1 base, the J end by 4 bases, with 14 bases between. Germline CDR1 is SEHNR and CDR2 is FQNEAQ (reference sequence). In nucleotides, the CDR3 is TGTGCCAGCAGCTTAGATGGGCGGGGCAGGTACAATGAGCAGTTCTTC. Encoded protein: CASSLDGRGRYNEQFF.

J is TRBJ2-5 and V is TRBV11-2; weak D call: TRBD1 (6 bases). The CDR3 runs 16 residues. The V and J ends lost 2 bases and 3 bases respectively, with 16 bases between them. CDR1 and CDR2 from the germline V gene are SGHAT and FQNNGV. Written as DNA, the CDR3 is TGTGCCAGCAGCTTAAATGCAGGGGCGAGGGAAGAGACCCAGTACTTC. Residues: CASSLNAGAREETQYF.

This clone was observed a few times. This chain uses TRBV15 with TRBJ1-6; no definite D call. V was trimmed by 0 bases and J by 14 bases, leaving 17 bases between them. Germline V gene lookup returns CDR1 LNHNV and CDR2 YYDKDF (reference sequence). The CDR3 consists of 15 residues. CDR3 DNA sequence: TGTGCCACCAGCAGAGATCGTGGACTAGGTCGGGCCCTCCACTTT. As protein: CATSRDRGLGRALHF.

The rearrangement uses TRBV30 and TRBJ2-7, with D possibly being TRBD2 (5 bases). CDR3 size: 13 residues. Deletions cut 1 base from V and 4 bases from J, with 11 bases between. Germline CDR1 and CDR2: GTSNPN and SVGIG (reference sequence). CDR3 residues: CAWSGGVRYEQYF. CDR3 nucleotide sequence: TGTGCCTGGAGTGGGGGAGTAAGGTACGAGCAGTACTTC.

This chain links TRBV10-3 with TRBJ2-6; no definite D call. Looked up from germline, CDR1 is ENHRY and CDR2 is SYGVKD. Trimming took 4 bases from V and 1 from J, leaving 5 bases between them. The CDR3 is 14 residues long. The CDR3 DNA sequence: TGTGCCATCAGTGCCGGGTCTGGGGCCAACGTCCTGACTTTC. As protein: CAISAGSGANVLTF.

This clone was counted ten times or more. This sequence joins TRBV2 and TRBJ2-1, with TRBD1 matching 10 bases. Germline CDR1 SNHLY, CDR2 FYNNEI. CDR3 length: 12 residues. V was pared by 7 bases and J by 8 bases, with 2 bases of the junction left unmatched. The CDR3 sequence is CASTTGGYEQFF. In DNA form, the CDR3 reads TGTGCCAGCACGACAGGGGGCTATGAGCAGTTCTTC.

The J gene is TRBJ2-1, the V gene TRBV5-4; 8 bases are shared with TRBD2. Germline CDR1 SGHNT, CDR2 YYREEE (reference sequence). The CDR3 length is 15 residues. J lost 4 bases, V lost 3 bases, and 6 bases had no gene match. The CDR3 region has the DNA TGTGCCAGCAGCTCCCCGGGGGGGTTTTACAATGAGCAGTTCTTC. Translating it yields CASSSPGGFYNEQFF.

The V and J genes are TRBV29-1 and TRBJ2-1; 7 bases align to TRBD2. The CDR3 loop spans 13 amino acids. With V trimmed by 6 bases and J by 9 bases, 11 bases remained unmatched. The germline V gene encodes CDR1 SQVTM and CDR2 ANQGSEA. The CDR3 DNA sequence: TGCAGCGTGTGGGGCGGGAGTGTGGGTGAGCAGTTCTTC. Protein: CSVWGGSVGEQFF.

The rearrangement links TRBV5-6 to TRBJ2-3, with a possible D match to TRBD1 (6 bases). The V and J ends lost 4 bases and 0 bases respectively, with 12 bases between them. Germline V lookup: CDR1 SGHDT, CDR2 YYEEEE. This CDR3 region has 15 residues. In DNA form, the CDR3 reads TGTGCCAGCAGCGGAGACAGGACTAGCACAGATACGCAGTATTTT. Translating gives CASSGDRTSTDTQYF.

The rearrangement links TRBV5-4 to TRBJ2-5, with 9 nucleotides matching TRBD2. The CDR3 contains 16 residues. The junction had 8 bases not matched to a gene; V was cut back by 0 bases and J by 5 bases. Looked up from germline, CDR1 is SGHNT and CDR2 is YYREEE (reference sequence). The CDR3 sequence is CASSLARREGRETQYF. The CDR3 DNA reads as TGTGCCAGCAGCTTGGCAAGGCGGGAGGGCCGGGAGACCCAGTACTTC.

V and J are TRBV7-9 and TRBJ1-4, with D unresolved. V was shortened by 5 bases and J by 7 bases, with 20 bases between the two germline ends. This CDR3 is built from 16 residues. Germline-derived CDR1 and CDR2 are SEHNR and FQNEAQ (reference sequence). This CDR3 reads CASSARLEVGGEKLFF. The CDR3 DNA follows: TGTGCCAGCAGCGCCCGCTTGGAGGTCGGCGGTGAAAAACTGTTTTTT.

The gene calls are TRBV19 and TRBJ1-5; 8 bases match TRBD1. V lost 7 bases to trimming and J lost 8 bases; unmatched junction nucleotides: 7. Per germline, CDR1 LNHDA and CDR2 SQIVND (reference sequence). This CDR3 is 13 amino acids long. The chain's CDR3 is CASNDRGLEPQHF. DNA of the CDR3: TGTGCCAGTAACGACAGGGGTCTAGAGCCCCAGCATTTT.

The chain couples TRBV30 to TRBJ2-7, with TRBD1 identical over 9 bases. Trimming at V came to 2 bases and at J to 6 bases, leaving 5 bases not matched to a gene. The CDR3 has 13 amino acids. CDR1 and CDR2 from the germline V gene are GTSNPN and SVGIG (reference sequence). The CDR3 nucleotides read TGTGCCTGGAGTAAGAACAGGGGGCGCGAGCAGTACTTC. Translated, it gives CAWSKNRGREQYF.

This sequence joins TRBV6-6 and TRBJ1-1; 10 positions match TRBD1. CDR3 length: 13 amino acids. V lost 10 bases, J lost 4 bases, and 6 bases stayed unmatched. Germline loops: CDR1 MNHNY, CDR2 SVGAGI (reference sequence). The chain's CDR3 is CATRDRGSTEAFF. Written as DNA, the CDR3 is TGTGCCACCCGGGACAGGGGATCCACTGAAGCTTTCTTT.